The rows below give T cell receptor beta chains drawn from one sample of a study of control samples from healthy donors and cancer patients. Sequencing used immunoSEQ multiplex PCR; TCRdb keeps in-frame clones, though not all of them. This sample has around 250,000 clones; around 80% occur once, and the top ten carry about an eighth. Sequencing was performed on PBMCs. Receptor source: an older woman with lung cancer. Both conserved end residues are part of each CDR3. The order of the fields is V gene, D gene, clone size, J gene, CDR3 DNA, CDR3 protein. The D gene is left open where the match is weak. Some rows mark clone size as missing; the rest say once, few, many or name a class of expanded clone.

TRBV29-1	-	-	TRBJ1-1	TGCAGCGCCCGGAAAGGCACTGAAGCTTTCTTT	CSARKGTEAFF
TRBV19	-	-	TRBJ2-1	TGTGCCAGTAGTACACCCCAGGCAGGGGCCCGAGGTAGTGGGCAGTTCTTC	CASSTPQAGARGSGQFF
TRBV11-2	-	-	TRBJ1-6	TGTGCCAGCAGCCCGATCCCATACAGGGAAGAGGATTCACCCCTCCACTTT	CASSPIPYREEDSPLHF
TRBV5-1	-	-	TRBJ1-2	TGCGCCAGCAGCCAAGACAGTACTTATGGCTACACCTTC	CASSQDSTYGYTF
TRBV5-6	-	-	TRBJ2-1	TGTGCCAGCAGGAAATGGTATGGGTGGACGGCCAATGAGCAGTTCTTC	CASRKWYGWTANEQFF
TRBV9	-	-	TRBJ2-7	TGTGCCAGCAGCCCCACAGGGACCCCCTACGAGCAGTACTTC	CASSPTGTPYEQYF
TRBV7-8	TRBD1	-	TRBJ1-2	TGTGCCAGCAGCTTAGGGACAGGGGATGGCTACACCTTC	CASSLGTGDGYTF
TRBV6-5	TRBD2	-	TRBJ2-7	TGTGCCAGCAAGCTAGCGGGCGACTCCTACGAGCAGTACTTC	CASKLAGDSYEQYF
TRBV19	TRBD2	-	TRBJ2-5	TGTGCCAGTAGTACCGGGACTAGCGGGAGCGAGACCCAGTACTTC	CASSTGTSGSETQYF
TRBV6-5	-	-	TRBJ2-1	TGTGCCAGCAGGTTCCGAAGCGCCTACAATGAGCAGTTCTTC	CASRFRSAYNEQFF
TRBV9	TRBD1	-	TRBJ2-1	TGTGCCAGCAGCGTAACCGGGACAGATTACAATGAGCAGTTCTTC	CASSVTGTDYNEQFF
TRBV5-1	-	-	TRBJ2-7	TGCGCCAGCAGCAGGGGGGCGGGGATCTACGAGCAGTACTTC	CASSRGAGIYEQYF
TRBV7-8	-	-	TRBJ2-3	TGTGCCAGCAGCTTAGGGGGAGCGGATACGCAGTATTTT	CASSLGGADTQYF
TRBV5-1	-	-	TRBJ1-1	TGCGCCAGCGGCCAAGGGGGGACTGAAGCTTTCTTT	CASGQGGTEAFF
TRBV5-1	-	once	TRBJ2-5	TGCGCCAGCAGCGAACAGGGACAAGAGACCCAGTACTTC	CASSEQGQETQYF
TRBV5-4	TRBD1	-	TRBJ2-7	TGTGCCAGCAGCTTCGAGCGGACAGGGCAGTACTTC	CASSFERTGQYF
TRBV7-2	-	-	TRBJ1-2	TGTGCCAGCAGCTTAGTCGCGGGCCCATCGGGCTACACCTTC	CASSLVAGPSGYTF
TRBV3-1/TRBV3-2	TRBD1	-	TRBJ1-6	TGTGCCAGCAGCCCAGGGGGCTTGGGTAATTCACCCCTCCACTTT	CASSPGGLGNSPLHF
TRBV7-2	TRBD2	-	TRBJ2-1	TGTGCCAGCAGCCCGCTAGCGGGGGATGAGCAGTTCTTC	CASSPLAGDEQFF
TRBV3-1/TRBV3-2	-	-	TRBJ2-3	TGTGCCAGCAGCCAAGAGTCGCTAGATACGCAGTATTTT	CASSQESLDTQYF
TRBV9	TRBD1	-	TRBJ1-6	TGTGCCAGCAGCCCTGGGACAGTGAATTCACCCCTCCACTTT	CASSPGTVNSPLHF
TRBV5-1	TRBD2	few	TRBJ2-3	TGCGCCAGCAGCTCGGGACTAGCGGAGAGGGCAGATACGCAGTATTTT	CASSSGLAERADTQYF
TRBV12-3/TRBV12-4	-	-	TRBJ1-6	TGTGCCAGCAGTTTAAATCAGAATTCACCCCTCCACTTT	CASSLNQNSPLHF
TRBV19	TRBD1	-	TRBJ1-1	TGTGCCAGTAGTATGCGGGACAGGAACACTGAAGCTTTCTTT	CASSMRDRNTEAFF